One and the same sample provided the 3 T cell receptor beta chains below, sequenced in a study of shared clonotypes between healthy human individuals. Clones were read by immunoSEQ multiplex PCR, and TCRdb kept only the in-frame ones, dropping some. The table shows around 2,000,000 clones, with about 94% occurring only once. Terminally differentiated effector memory CD45RA+ cells were left out of the naive CD8 fraction, which was CD45RO-negative and positively selected for CCR7. The sequencing input was naive CD8+ T cells sorted from blood. These receptors were obtained from a young man in good health.

This rearrangement joins TRBV13 to TRBJ2-7; D is unresolved. This CDR3 comprises 13 residues. The germline V gene encodes CDR1 PRHDT and CDR2 FYEKMQ (reference sequence). V shed 4 bases and J shed 1 base, with 8 bases lying between them. DNA for the CDR3: TGTGCCAGCAGCTCCCACCCGTCCTACGAGCAGTACTTC. This codes for CASSSHPSYEQYF.

This chain joins TRBV4-1 and TRBJ2-1; 9 bases fit TRBD1. Germline V gene data show CDR1 as MGHRA and CDR2 as YSYEKL. J lost 2 bases, V lost 4 bases, and 6 bases had no gene match. There are 16 residues in the CDR3. The CDR3 sequence: CASSLTGTGTYNEQFF. DNA for the CDR3: TGCGCCAGCAGCCTCACCGGGACAGGGACCTACAATGAGCAGTTCTTC.

The V call is TRBV4-1, the J call TRBJ2-3; the D gene is possibly TRBD1 (7 bases). Trimming took off 11 bases at V and 1 base at J, with 13 bases between the two ends. Germline V gives CDR1 MGHRA, CDR2 YSYEKL. The CDR3 loop spans 13 amino acids. The CDR3 DNA follows: TGCGCCTCCAGGGGGGTTGGCACAGATACGCAGTATTTT. It specifies CASRGVGTDTQYF.